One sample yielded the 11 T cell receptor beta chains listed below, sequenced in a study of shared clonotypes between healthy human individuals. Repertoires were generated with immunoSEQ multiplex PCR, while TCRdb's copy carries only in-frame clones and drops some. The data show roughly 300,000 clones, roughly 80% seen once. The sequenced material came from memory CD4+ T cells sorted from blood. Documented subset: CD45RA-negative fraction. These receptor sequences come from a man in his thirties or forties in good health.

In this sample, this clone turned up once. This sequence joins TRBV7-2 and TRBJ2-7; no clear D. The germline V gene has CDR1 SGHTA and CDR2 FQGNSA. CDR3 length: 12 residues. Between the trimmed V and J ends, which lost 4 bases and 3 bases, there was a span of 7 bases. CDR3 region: CASSSHDYEQYF. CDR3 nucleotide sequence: TGTGCCAGCAGCTCACACGACTACGAGCAGTACTTC.

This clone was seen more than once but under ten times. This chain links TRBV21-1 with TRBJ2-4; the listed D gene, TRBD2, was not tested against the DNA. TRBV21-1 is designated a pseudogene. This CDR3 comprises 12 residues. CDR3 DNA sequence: TGTGCCAGCAGCAAATGTTATAACATTCAGTACTTC. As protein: CASSKCYNIQYF.

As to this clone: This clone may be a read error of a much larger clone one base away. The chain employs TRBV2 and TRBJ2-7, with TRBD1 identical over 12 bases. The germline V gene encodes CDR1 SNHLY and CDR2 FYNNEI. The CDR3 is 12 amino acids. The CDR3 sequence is CTSRDRGLREYF. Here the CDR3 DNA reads TGTACCAGCAGGGACAGGGGGCTACGAGAGTACTTC.

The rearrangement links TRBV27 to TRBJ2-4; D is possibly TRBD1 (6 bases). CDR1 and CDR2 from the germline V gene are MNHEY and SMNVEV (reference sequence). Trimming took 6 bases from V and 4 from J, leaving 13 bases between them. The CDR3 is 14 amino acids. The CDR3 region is CASSVFGQKNIQYF. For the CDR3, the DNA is TGTGCCAGCAGCGTATTCGGACAGAAAAACATTCAGTACTTC.

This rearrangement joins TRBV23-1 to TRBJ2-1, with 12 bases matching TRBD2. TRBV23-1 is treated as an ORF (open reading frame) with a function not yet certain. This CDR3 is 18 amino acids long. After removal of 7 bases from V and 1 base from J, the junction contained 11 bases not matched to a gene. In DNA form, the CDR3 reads TGCGCCAGCATTTGGTCTAGCGGGAGGGCCCGGTCCTACAATGAGCAGTTCTTC. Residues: CASIWSSGRARSYNEQFF.

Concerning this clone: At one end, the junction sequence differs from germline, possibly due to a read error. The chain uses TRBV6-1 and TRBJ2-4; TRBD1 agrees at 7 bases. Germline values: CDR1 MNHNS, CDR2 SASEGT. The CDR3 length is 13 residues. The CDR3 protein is CASSLERQGRRNF. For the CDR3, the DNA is TGTGCCAGCAGTTTAGAACGACAGGGAAGAAGGAACTTC.

CDR3 sequence (DNA): TGTGCCACCAGCGGTAGGGTTTGGGACAATGAGCAGTTCTTC. Translating it yields CATSGRVWDNEQFF. The rearrangement links TRBV15 to TRBJ2-1; D gene ambiguous. The V gene lost 5 bases and the J gene lost 5 bases, with 13 bases spanning the gap. This CDR3 has 14 amino acids. The V gene's germline CDR1 is LNHNV and CDR2 YYDKDF (reference sequence).

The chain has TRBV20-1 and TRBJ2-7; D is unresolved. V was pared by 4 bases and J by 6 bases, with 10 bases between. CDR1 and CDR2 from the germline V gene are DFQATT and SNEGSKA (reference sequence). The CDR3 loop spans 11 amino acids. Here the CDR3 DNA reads TGCAGTGCTACTCGGACCGCCGAGCAGTACTTC. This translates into CSATRTAEQYF.

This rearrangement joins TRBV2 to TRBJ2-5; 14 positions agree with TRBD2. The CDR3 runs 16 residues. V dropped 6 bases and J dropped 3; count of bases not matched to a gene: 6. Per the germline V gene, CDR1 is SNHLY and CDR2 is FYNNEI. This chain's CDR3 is CASSKMTSGREETQYF. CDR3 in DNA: TGTGCCAGCAGCAAAATGACTAGCGGGAGGGAAGAGACCCAGTACTTC. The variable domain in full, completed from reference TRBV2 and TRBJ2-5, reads EPEVTQTPSHQVTQMGQEVILRCVPISNHLYFYWYRQILGQKVEFLVSFYNNEISEKSEIFDDQFSVERPDGSNFTLKIRSTKLEDSAMYFCASSKMTSGREETQYFGPGTRLLVL.

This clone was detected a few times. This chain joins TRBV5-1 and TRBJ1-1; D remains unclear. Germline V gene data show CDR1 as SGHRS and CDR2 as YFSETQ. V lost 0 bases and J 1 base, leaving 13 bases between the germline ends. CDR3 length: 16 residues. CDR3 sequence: CASSLARANRNTEAFF. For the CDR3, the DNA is TGCGCCAGCAGCTTGGCTCGTGCGAACAGGAACACTGAAGCTTTCTTT.

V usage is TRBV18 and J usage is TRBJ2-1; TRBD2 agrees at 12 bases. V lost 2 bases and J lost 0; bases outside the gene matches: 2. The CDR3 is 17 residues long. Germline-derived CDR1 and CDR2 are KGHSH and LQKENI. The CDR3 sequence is CASSPMTSGSSYNEQFF. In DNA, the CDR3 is TGTGCCAGCTCACCAATGACTAGCGGGAGCTCCTACAATGAGCAGTTCTTC. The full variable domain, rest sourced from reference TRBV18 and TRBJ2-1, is NAGVMQNPRHLVRRRGQEARLRCSPMKGHSHVYWYRQLPEEGLKFMVYLQKENIIDESGMPKERFSAEFPKEGPSILRIQQVVRGDSAAYFCASSPMTSGSSYNEQFFGPGTRLTVL.